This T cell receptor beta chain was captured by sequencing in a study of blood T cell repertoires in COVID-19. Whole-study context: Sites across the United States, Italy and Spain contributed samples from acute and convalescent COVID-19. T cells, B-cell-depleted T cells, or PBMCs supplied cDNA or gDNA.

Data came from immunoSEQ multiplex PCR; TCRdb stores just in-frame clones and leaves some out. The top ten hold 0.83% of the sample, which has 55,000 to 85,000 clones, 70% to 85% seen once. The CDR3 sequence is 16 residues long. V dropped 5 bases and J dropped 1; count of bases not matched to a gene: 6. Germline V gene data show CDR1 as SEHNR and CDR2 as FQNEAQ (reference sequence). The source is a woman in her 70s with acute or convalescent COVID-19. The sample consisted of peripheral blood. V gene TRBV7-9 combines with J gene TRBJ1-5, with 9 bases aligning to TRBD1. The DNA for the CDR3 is TGTGCCAGCAGCGCACAGGGGGCGGCCAGCAATCAGCCCCAGCATTTT. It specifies CASSAQGAASNQPQHF.